These T cell receptor beta chains were read from a single sample in a study of blood T cell repertoires in COVID-19. Only in-frame clones appear in the TCRdb table, and some are missing; sequencing was by immunoSEQ multiplex PCR. In the table there are under 150,000 clones, 80% of which are singletons. The source material was peripheral blood. The receptors were gathered from a woman aged 45-65 years with acute or convalescent COVID-19. Each CDR3 is given with its conserved first and last residue. Each record gives: D gene, J gene, V gene, clone size, CDR3 DNA, CDR3 protein. A D gene is named only where the DNA matches it firmly. A row's size may be missing; if present it is once, few, many or a size class.

>NA|TRBJ1-6|TRBV9|NA
TGTGCCAGCAGCACGGTAGATTCACCCCTCCACTTT
CASSTVDSPLHF
>TRBD1|TRBJ2-7|TRBV2|NA
TGTGCCAGCAGTCTGTCACCCGGGACAGGAGGCTACGAGCAGTACTTC
CASSLSPGTGGYEQYF
>NA|TRBJ1-6|TRBV7-6|NA
TGTGCCAGCAGCAGGGGGGGAGCCCCAGGGGATTCACCCCTCCACTTT
CASSRGGAPGDSPLHF
>TRBD1|TRBJ1-5|TRBV7-2|NA
TGTGCCAGCAGCGCAGGACAGGGGAGCAATCAGCCCCAGCATTTT
CASSAGQGSNQPQHF
>NA|TRBJ2-1|TRBV19|NA
TGTGCCAGTAGTTTCCAGCGGTTAGGCTCCTACAATGAGCAGTTCTTC
CASSFQRLGSYNEQFF
>TRBD1|TRBJ2-1|TRBV6-4|few
TGTGCCAGCAGTGACTCCGGGACAGGGGGGGTCAATGAGCAGTTCTTC
CASSDSGTGGVNEQFF
>TRBD1|TRBJ1-6|TRBV7-2|NA
TGTGCCAGCAGCCTACAGGGGACTGGAACAAATTCACCCCTCCACTTT
CASSLQGTGTNSPLHF
>NA|TRBJ1-1|TRBV6-6|NA
TGTGCCAGCAGTTCCTTCCAGGGGAATGCTGAAGCTTTCTTT
CASSSFQGNAEAFF
>NA|TRBJ1-2|TRBV9|NA
TGTGCCAGCAGCGCACACGGGACTTATGGCTACACCTTC
CASSAHGTYGYTF
>TRBD1|TRBJ2-3|TRBV10-3|NA
TGTGCCATCAGTGACCTTGAGGGACAGGCGAGCACAGATACGCAGTATTTT
CAISDLEGQASTDTQYF
>NA|TRBJ2-1|TRBV6-6|NA
NA
CASSYSVPAYNEQFF
>NA|TRBJ1-2|TRBV4-3|NA
TGCGCCAGCAGCCGGGGAGGGGAGGACTATGGCTACACCTTC
CASSRGGEDYGYTF
>NA|TRBJ2-7|TRBV7-2|NA
TGTGCCAGCAGCACCAGGGAAATTGGAGAGCAGTACTTC
CASSTREIGEQYF
>NA|TRBJ2-3|TRBV7-2|NA
TGTGCCAGCAGCTCCGGTCTATATGAGACAGATACGCAGTATTTT
CASSSGLYETDTQYF
>NA|TRBJ1-4|TRBV10-1|NA
TGCGCCAGCAGTGAGTCGGCAGGTTTGAAACTGTTTTTT
CASSESAGLKLFF
>NA|TRBJ1-1|TRBV6-5|NA
TGTGCCAGCAGTTACTCGAAACCAGGGGTGTACACTGAAGCTTTCTTT
CASSYSKPGVYTEAFF
>TRBD1|TRBJ2-2|TRBV6-6|NA
TGTGCCAGCAGTTTTCAGCCCGGACAGGCCGGGGAGCTGTTTTTT
CASSFQPGQAGELFF
>TRBD2|TRBJ2-4|TRBV5-1|NA
TGCGCCAGCAGCCAACTTGGGGAGGGCAAAAACATTCAGTACTTC
CASSQLGEGKNIQYF
>NA|TRBJ2-7|TRBV6-5|NA
TGTGCCAGCAGTAAAACAGGGATCTCCTACGAGCAGTACTTC
CASSKTGISYEQYF
>TRBD2|TRBJ2-1|TRBV3-1/TRBV3-2|NA
TGTGCCAGCAGCCCTCCCCCTAGCGGGTGGGCCTCCTACAATGAGCAGTTCTTC
CASSPPPSGWASYNEQFF